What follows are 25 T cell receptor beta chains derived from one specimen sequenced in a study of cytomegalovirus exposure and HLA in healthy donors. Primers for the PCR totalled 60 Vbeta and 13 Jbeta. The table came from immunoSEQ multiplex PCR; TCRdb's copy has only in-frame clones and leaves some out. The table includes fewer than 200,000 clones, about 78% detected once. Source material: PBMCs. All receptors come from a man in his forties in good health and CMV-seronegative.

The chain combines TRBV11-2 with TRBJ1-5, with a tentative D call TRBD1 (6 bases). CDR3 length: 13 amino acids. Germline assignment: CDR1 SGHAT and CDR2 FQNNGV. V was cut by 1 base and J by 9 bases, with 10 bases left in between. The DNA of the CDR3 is TGTGCCAGCAGCTTAGTGAGGGGGACGCCCCAGCATTTT. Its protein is CASSLVRGTPQHF.

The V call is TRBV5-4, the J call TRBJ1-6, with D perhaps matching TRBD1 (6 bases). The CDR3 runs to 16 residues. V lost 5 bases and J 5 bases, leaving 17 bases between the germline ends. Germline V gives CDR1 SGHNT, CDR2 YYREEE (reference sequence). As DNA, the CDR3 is TGTGCCAGCAGGCCCGGGGGGGCTAGCGATAATTCACCCCTCCACTTT. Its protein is CASRPGGASDNSPLHF.

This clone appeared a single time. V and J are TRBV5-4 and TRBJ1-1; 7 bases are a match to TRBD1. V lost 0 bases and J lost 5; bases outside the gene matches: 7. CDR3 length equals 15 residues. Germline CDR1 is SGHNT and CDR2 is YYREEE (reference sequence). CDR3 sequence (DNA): TGTGCCAGCAGCTTGGTAGGGGGCGTGGGGACTGAAGCTTTCTTT. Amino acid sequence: CASSLVGGVGTEAFF.

For the CDR3, the DNA is TGTGCCAGCAGCACACATCAGGGATTAGGCGGAGCTTTCTTT. Amino acids: CASSTHQGLGGAFF. V usage is TRBV9 and J usage is TRBJ1-1; a weak D match, TRBD1 (5 bases). The CDR3 has 14 amino acids. Trimming removed 4 bases at V and 10 bases at J, with 20 bases between. Germline V lookup: CDR1 SGDLS, CDR2 YYNGEE.

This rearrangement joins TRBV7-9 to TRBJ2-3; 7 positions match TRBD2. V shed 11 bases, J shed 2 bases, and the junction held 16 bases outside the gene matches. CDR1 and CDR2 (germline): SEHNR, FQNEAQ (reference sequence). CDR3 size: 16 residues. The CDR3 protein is CASRPATSRVTDTQYF. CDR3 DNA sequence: TGTGCCTCAAGACCAGCGACTAGCAGGGTCACAGATACGCAGTATTTT.

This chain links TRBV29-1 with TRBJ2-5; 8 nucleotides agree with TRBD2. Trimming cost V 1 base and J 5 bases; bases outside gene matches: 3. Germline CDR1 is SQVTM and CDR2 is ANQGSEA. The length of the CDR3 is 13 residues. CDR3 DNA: TGCAGCGTTGAAGCGGGAGGGGATGAGACCCAGTACTTC. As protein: CSVEAGGDETQYF.

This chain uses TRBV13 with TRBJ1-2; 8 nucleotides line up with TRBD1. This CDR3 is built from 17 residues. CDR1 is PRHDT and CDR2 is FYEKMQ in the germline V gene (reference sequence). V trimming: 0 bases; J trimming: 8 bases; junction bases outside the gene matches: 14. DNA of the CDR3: TGTGCCAGCAGCTTAGGGCGGTCCCCCGGGACAGGAAGCGGCTACACCTTC. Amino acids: CASSLGRSPGTGSGYTF.

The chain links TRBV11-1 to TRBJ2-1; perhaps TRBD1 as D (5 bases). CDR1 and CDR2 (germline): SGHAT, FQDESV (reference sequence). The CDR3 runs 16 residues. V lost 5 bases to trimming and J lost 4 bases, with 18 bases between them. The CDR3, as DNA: TGTGCCAGCAGCGCCCTTGGGGCGCTAATTTACAATGAGCAGTTCTTC. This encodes CASSALGALIYNEQFF.

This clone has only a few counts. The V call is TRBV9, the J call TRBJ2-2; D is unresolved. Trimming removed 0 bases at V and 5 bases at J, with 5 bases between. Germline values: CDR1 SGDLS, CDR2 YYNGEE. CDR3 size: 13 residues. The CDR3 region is CASSVASTGELFF. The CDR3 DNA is TGTGCCAGCAGCGTAGCGAGTACCGGGGAGCTGTTTTTT. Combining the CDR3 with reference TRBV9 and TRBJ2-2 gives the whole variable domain DSGVTQTPKHLITATGQRVTLRCSPRSGDLSVYWYQQSLDQGLQFLIQYYNGEERAKGNILERFSAQQFPDLHSELNLSSLELGDSALYFCASSVASTGELFFGEGSRLTVL.

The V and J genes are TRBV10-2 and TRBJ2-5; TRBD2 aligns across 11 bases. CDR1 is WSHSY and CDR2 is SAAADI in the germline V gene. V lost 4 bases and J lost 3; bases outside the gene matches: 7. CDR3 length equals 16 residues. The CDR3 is CASSGLSGGAEETQYF. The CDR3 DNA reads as TGCGCCAGCAGTGGACTTAGCGGGGGGGCCGAAGAGACCCAGTACTTC.

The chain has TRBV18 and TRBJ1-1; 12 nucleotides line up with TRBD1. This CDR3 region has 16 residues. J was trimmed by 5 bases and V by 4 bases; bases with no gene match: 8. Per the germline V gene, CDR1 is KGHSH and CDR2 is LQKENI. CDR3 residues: CASSRDRGLEGTEAFF. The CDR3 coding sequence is TGTGCCAGCTCACGGGACAGGGGGCTAGAAGGTACTGAAGCTTTCTTT.

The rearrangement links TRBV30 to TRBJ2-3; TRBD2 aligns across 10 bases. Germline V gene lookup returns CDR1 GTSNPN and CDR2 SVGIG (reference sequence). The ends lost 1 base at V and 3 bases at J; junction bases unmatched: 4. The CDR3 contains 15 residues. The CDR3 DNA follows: TGTGCCTGGAGTGAGCTAGCGGGGGTGACAGATACGCAGTATTTT. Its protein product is CAWSELAGVTDTQYF.

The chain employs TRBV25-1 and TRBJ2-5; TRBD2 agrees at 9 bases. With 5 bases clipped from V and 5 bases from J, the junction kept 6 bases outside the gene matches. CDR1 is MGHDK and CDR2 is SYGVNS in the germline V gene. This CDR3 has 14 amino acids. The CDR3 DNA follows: TGTGCCAGCAGTCAGGCGGGGGGGCCCGAGACCCAGTACTTC. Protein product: CASSQAGGPETQYF.

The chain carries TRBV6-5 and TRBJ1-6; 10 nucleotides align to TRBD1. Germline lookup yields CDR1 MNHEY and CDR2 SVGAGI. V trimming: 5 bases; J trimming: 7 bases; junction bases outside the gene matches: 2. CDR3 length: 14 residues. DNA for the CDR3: TGTGCCAGCAGTCAGACAGGGGGCAATTCACCCCTCCACTTT. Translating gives CASSQTGGNSPLHF.

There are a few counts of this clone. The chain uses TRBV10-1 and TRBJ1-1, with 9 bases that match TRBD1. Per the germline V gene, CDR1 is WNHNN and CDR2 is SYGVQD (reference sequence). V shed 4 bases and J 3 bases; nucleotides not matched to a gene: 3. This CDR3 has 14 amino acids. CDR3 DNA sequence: TGCGCCAGCAGTGGTGGGACAGGGTACACTGAAGCTTTCTTT. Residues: CASSGGTGYTEAFF.

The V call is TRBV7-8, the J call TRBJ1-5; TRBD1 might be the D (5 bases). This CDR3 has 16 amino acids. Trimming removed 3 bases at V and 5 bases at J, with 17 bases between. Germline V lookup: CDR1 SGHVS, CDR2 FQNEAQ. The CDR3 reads CASSFSGGYVHQPQHF. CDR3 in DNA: TGTGCCAGCAGCTTCAGCGGGGGATACGTTCATCAGCCCCAGCATTTT.

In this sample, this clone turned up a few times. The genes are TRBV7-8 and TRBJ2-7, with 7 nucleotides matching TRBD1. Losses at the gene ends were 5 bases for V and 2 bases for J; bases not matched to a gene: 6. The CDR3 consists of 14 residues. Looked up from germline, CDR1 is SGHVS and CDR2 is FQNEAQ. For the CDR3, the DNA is TGTGCCAGCAGCCCCAGCCAGGGGGCCTACGAGCAGTACTTC. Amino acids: CASSPSQGAYEQYF. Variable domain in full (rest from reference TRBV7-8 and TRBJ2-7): GAGVSQSPRYKVAKRGQDVALRCDPISGHVSLFWYQQALGQGPEFLTYFQNEAQLDKSGLPSDRFFAERPEGSVSTLKIQRTQQEDSAVYLCASSPSQGAYEQYFGPGTRLTVT.

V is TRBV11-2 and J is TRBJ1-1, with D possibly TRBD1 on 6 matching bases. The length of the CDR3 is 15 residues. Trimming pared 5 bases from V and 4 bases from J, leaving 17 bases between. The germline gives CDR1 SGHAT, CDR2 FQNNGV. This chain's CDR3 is CASSTSWGPSTEAFF. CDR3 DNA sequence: TGTGCCAGCAGCACTTCTTGGGGGCCCAGCACTGAAGCTTTCTTT.

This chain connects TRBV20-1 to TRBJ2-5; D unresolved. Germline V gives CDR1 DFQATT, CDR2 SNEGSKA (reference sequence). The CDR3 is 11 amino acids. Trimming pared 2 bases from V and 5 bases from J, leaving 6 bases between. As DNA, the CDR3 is TGCAGTGCTAGACTTCGGGAGACCCAGTACTTC. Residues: CSARLRETQYF.

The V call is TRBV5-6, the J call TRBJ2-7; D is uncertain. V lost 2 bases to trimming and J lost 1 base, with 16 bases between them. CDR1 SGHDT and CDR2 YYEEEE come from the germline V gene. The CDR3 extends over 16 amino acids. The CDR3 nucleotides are TGTGCCAGCAGCTTTGCGGCAACTGACTGGTCCTACGAGCAGTACTTC. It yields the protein CASSFAATDWSYEQYF.

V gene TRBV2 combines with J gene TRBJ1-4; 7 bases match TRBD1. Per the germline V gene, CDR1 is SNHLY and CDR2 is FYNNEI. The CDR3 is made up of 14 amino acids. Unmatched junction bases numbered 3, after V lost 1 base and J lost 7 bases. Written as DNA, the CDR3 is TGTGCCAGCAGTGAAGAGACAGGGACTGAAAAACTGTTTTTT. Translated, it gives CASSEETGTEKLFF.

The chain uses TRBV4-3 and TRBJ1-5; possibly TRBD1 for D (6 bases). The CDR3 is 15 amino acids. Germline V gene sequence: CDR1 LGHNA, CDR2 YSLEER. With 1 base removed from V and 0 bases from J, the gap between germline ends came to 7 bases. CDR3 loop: CASSQVQGSNQPQHF. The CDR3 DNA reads TGCGCCAGCAGCCAAGTACAGGGTAGCAATCAGCCCCAGCATTTT.

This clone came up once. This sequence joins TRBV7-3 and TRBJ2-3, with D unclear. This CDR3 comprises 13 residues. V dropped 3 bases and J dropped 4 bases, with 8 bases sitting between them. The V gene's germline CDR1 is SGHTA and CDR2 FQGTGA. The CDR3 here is CASSFSRADTQYF. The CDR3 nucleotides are TGTGCCAGCAGCTTTTCTAGAGCAGATACGCAGTATTTT.

CDR3: CAISDGGSFGTGELFF. DNA for the CDR3: TGTGCCATCAGTGACGGCGGGAGCTTCGGAACCGGGGAGCTGTTTTTT. The rearrangement joins TRBV10-3 to TRBJ2-2; the match to TRBD2 covers 7 bases. Germline loops: CDR1 ENHRY, CDR2 SYGVKD. The J segment lost 5 bases and the V segment lost 3 bases, leaving 9 bases of the junction unmatched. The CDR3 has 16 residues.

CDR3 amino acids: CASKGGGLGAETQYF. CDR3 DNA sequence: TGTGCCAGTAAGGGAGGAGGGCTTGGAGCAGAGACCCAGTACTTC. This chain uses TRBV19 with TRBJ2-5; possible D gene TRBD2, 6 bases. V lost 7 bases to trimming and J lost 4 bases, with 19 bases between them. The CDR3 is 15 amino acids. The V gene's germline CDR1 is LNHDA and CDR2 SQIVND (reference sequence).